These 29 T cell receptor beta chains were all obtained from the same sample, sequenced in a study of blood T cells in healthy people across ages. A J-beta primer mix and a sample-barcoded 5' primer were used in a second PCR of about 7 to 12 cycles. TCRdb independently ran MiXCR on the 5' RACE reads; one entry per CDR3 protein. The sample lists about 1,800,000 distinct CDR3 sequences, 28% occurring once. Material for sequencing was blood. The origin of the receptors is a woman in her 30s in good health.

The rearrangement uses TRBV7-2 and TRBJ1-5; tentatively, D is TRBD1 (6 bases). V lost 4 bases to trimming and J lost 3 bases, with 16 bases between them. There are 16 residues in the CDR3. Germline lookup yields CDR1 SGHTA and CDR2 FQGNSA. CDR3 sequence reads: CASSSVGHRSNQPQHF. DNA for the CDR3: TGTGCCAGCAGCTCAGTGGGACACAGATCCAATCAGCCCCAGCATTTT.

This chain joins TRBV11-2 and TRBJ1-1, with TRBD1 matching 7 bases. CDR3 length: 16 amino acids. Germline loops: CDR1 SGHAT, CDR2 FQNNGV. Trimming took 0 bases from V and 3 from J; bases not matched to a gene: 7. The CDR3, as DNA: TGTGCCAGCAGCTTAGATTCCGGGACAGATTACACTGAAGCTTTCTTT. It specifies CASSLDSGTDYTEAFF.

This rearrangement joins TRBV10-2 to TRBJ2-7; 8 nucleotides match TRBD1. V was pared by 6 bases and J by 3 bases, with 10 bases of the junction left unmatched. This CDR3 region has 15 residues. Germline CDR1 is WSHSY and CDR2 is SAAADI. The CDR3 sequence: CASRGLGQVFYEQYF. CDR3 nucleotides: TGCGCCAGCAGAGGATTGGGACAGGTCTTCTACGAGCAGTACTTC.

CDR3 residues: CASSVVMENNEQFF. CDR3 coding DNA: TGTGCCAGCAGCGTAGTAATGGAAAACAATGAGCAGTTCTTC. The chain joins TRBV9 to TRBJ2-1; D not resolved. The CDR3 is made up of 14 amino acids. Between the trimmed V and J ends, which lost 0 bases and 5 bases, there was a span of 9 bases. Germline-derived CDR1 and CDR2 are SGDLS and YYNGEE.

Only a few counts were recorded for this clonotype. The chain uses TRBV28 and TRBJ1-1; the D is unclear. The CDR3 covers 14 residues. CDR1 is MDHEN, CDR2 SYDVKM, per germline. With 5 bases removed from V and 1 base from J, the gap between germline ends came to 11 bases. The CDR3 reads CASSAPVRNTEAFF. Here the CDR3 DNA reads TGTGCCAGCAGTGCGCCGGTGAGGAACACTGAAGCTTTCTTT.

About this clonotype itself: With a much larger clone just one base away, this may be a read error. This chain links TRBV3-1 with TRBJ2-5; D might be TRBD2 (5 bases). Germline V gene sequence: CDR1 LGHDT, CDR2 YNNKEL (reference sequence). The CDR3 loop spans 13 amino acids. Trimming took 1 base from V and 13 from J, leaving 16 bases between them. CDR3 bases: TGTGCCAGCAGCCAAGTGGCGGGTTCCGAGCGGTACTTC. Amino acid sequence: CASSQVAGSERYF.

This clonotype turned up a few times. V is TRBV12-3 or TRBV12-4 and J is TRBJ1-4, with D tentatively TRBD1 (6 bases). The CDR3 runs 13 residues. Trimming removed 6 bases at V and 5 bases at J, with 10 bases between. The CDR3, as DNA: TGTGCCAGCAGGAACAGGGTGAATGAAAAACTGTTTTTT. This codes for CASRNRVNEKLFF.

This clonotype was recorded many times. V and J are TRBV20-1 and TRBJ2-5; D uncertain. Germline CDR1 DFQATT, CDR2 SNEGSKA (reference sequence). The CDR3 is 13 amino acids. Deletions cut 0 bases from V and 5 bases from J, with 10 bases between. The CDR3 region is CSARDLLRETQYF. CDR3 sequence (DNA): TGCAGTGCTAGAGATCTCCTTCGCGAGACCCAGTACTTC.

The V call is TRBV13, the J call TRBJ2-1; 11 bases are shared with TRBD2. The CDR3 consists of 15 residues. Germline V gene lookup returns CDR1 PRHDT and CDR2 FYEKMQ (reference sequence). V gave up 5 bases and J gave up 9 bases; unmatched junction bases: 9. CDR3 coding DNA: TGTGCCAGCAGCCCCAAGACTAGCGGGGTATCTGAGCAGTTCTTC. Translated: CASSPKTSGVSEQFF.

The chain uses TRBV20-1 and TRBJ1-2; D gene uncertain. V was pared by 6 bases and J by 4 bases, with 12 bases between. This CDR3 has 12 residues. From germline, CDR1 is DFQATT and CDR2 SNEGSKA (reference sequence). The CDR3 sequence: CSARGELYGYTF. In DNA, the CDR3 is TGCAGTGCCCGTGGGGAACTCTATGGCTACACCTTC.

On this clonotype itself: A much larger clonotype is one base distant, so this may be a read error. The chain joins TRBV7-2 to TRBJ2-7; D ambiguous. The CDR3 has 14 amino acids. The germline CDR1 and CDR2 sequences are SGHTA and FQGNSA. The V end was cut by 3 bases, the J end by 6 bases, with 15 bases between. CDR3 region: CASSLSGYGCEQYF. In nucleotides, the CDR3 is TGTGCCAGCAGCTTGAGTGGTTATGGCTGCGAGCAGTACTTC.

Comments on this clonotype: A much larger clone lies a single base off, so this may be a read error. V is TRBV24-1 and J is TRBJ2-1, with D possibly being TRBD2 (5 bases). In germline, CDR1 is KGHDR, CDR2 SFDVKD. Trimming removed 3 bases from V and 5 bases from J, with 7 bases in between. The CDR3 has 13 amino acids. The CDR3: CATSDGLNNEQFF. The CDR3 DNA follows: TGTGCCACCAGTGATGGACTGAACAATGAGCAGTTCTTC.

This clonotype appeared many times. This chain links TRBV6-5 with TRBJ1-2; D remains unclear. The CDR3 is 14 amino acids. V dropped 0 bases and J dropped 2 bases, with 7 bases sitting between them. CDR1 is MNHEY and CDR2 is SVGAGI in the germline V gene. The CDR3 protein is CASSYSIGNYGYTF. CDR3 in DNA: TGTGCCAGCAGTTACTCGATCGGGAACTATGGCTACACCTTC.

In its sample, this clonotype was seen many times. The DNA of the CDR3 is TGTGCCAGCAGCCCGGACAGGGGGCATTTCAATGAGCAGTTCTTC. This translates into CASSPDRGHFNEQFF. The gene calls are TRBV12-3 or TRBV12-4 and TRBJ2-1; 11 bases fit TRBD1. CDR3 length: 15 residues. Trimming removed 6 bases from V and 6 bases from J; junction bases left unmatched: 7.

This clonotype was observed a few times. The V call is TRBV4-1, the J call TRBJ2-7, with unresolved D. V was cut by 0 bases and J by 3 bases, with 15 bases left in between. This CDR3 comprises 16 residues. CDR1 MGHRA and CDR2 YSYEKL come from the germline V gene. CDR3 nucleotide sequence: TGCGCCAGCAGCCAAGATCTGGCCCTAACATTCTACGAGCAGTACTTC. Translation gives CASSQDLALTFYEQYF.

The V gene is TRBV12-3 or TRBV12-4, the J gene TRBJ2-7; TRBD2 is a possible D gene (5 bases). The CDR3 consists of 15 residues. V lost 6 bases and J lost 3, with 18 bases in between. CDR3 amino acids: CASSDLSLGSYEQYF. The CDR3 nucleotides are TGTGCCAGCAGCGACTTATCCCTTGGGAGCTACGAGCAGTACTTC.

The J gene is TRBJ1-2, the V gene TRBV20-1, with 8 positions matching TRBD1. V gave up 4 bases and J gave up 13 bases; unmatched junction bases: 17. CDR1 is DFQATT, CDR2 SNEGSKA, per germline (reference sequence). The CDR3 length is 14 residues. The chain's CDR3 is CSATLQGAQVVCTF. CDR3 sequence (DNA): TGCAGTGCTACCCTGCAGGGGGCCCAGGTTGTCTGCACCTTC.

The J gene is TRBJ2-3, the V gene TRBV12-3 or TRBV12-4; D uncertain. There are 13 residues in the CDR3. Here the CDR3 DNA reads TGTGTCAGTAGTATCGGTGGCACAGATACGCAGTATTTT. Translating it yields CVSSIGGTDTQYF.

This clonotype was seen more than once but under ten times. The rearrangement uses TRBV20-1 and TRBJ2-7; 8 bases match TRBD2. J gave up 3 bases and V 0 bases, and 10 bases lay outside the gene matches. The CDR3 extends over 16 amino acids. CDR1 DFQATT and CDR2 SNEGSKA come from the germline V gene (reference sequence). CDR3 sequence (DNA): TGCAGTGCTAGAGATCGTTTGGCGGGGGGCCACTACGAGCAGTACTTC. It is translated as CSARDRLAGGHYEQYF.

This rearrangement joins TRBV18 to TRBJ1-1; D uncertain. Germline V gene lookup returns CDR1 KGHSH and CDR2 LQKENI. The CDR3 consists of 15 residues. Trimming took 0 bases from V and 1 from J, leaving 9 bases between them. The CDR3 coding sequence is TGTGCCAGCTCACCACCTAGCTTGAGGAACACTGAAGCTTTCTTT. It is translated as CASSPPSLRNTEAFF.

This chain joins TRBV29-1 and TRBJ1-1; D remains ambiguous. This CDR3 comprises 15 residues. Germline-derived CDR1 and CDR2 are SQVTM and ANQGSEA. Trimming removed 1 base at V and 0 bases at J, with 12 bases between. CDR3 sequence (DNA): TGCAGCGTTGAAGCCCCCAGGCTAATGAACACTGAAGCTTTCTTT. Protein sequence: CSVEAPRLMNTEAFF. Drawing the rest from reference TRBV29-1 and TRBJ1-1, the complete variable domain is SAVISQKPSRDICQRGTSLTIQCQVDSQVTMMFWYRQQPGQSLTLIATANQGSEATYESGFVIDKFPISRPNLTFSTLTVSNMSPEDSSIYLCSVEAPRLMNTEAFFGQGTRLTVV.

CDR3 region: CASSSTGGPSGYTF. The CDR3 DNA follows: TGTGCCAGCAGCTCGACCGGGGGACCGTCGGGCTACACCTTC. V and J are TRBV7-9 and TRBJ1-2, with a weak D call TRBD1 (5 bases). The V and J ends lost 4 bases and 8 bases respectively, with 17 bases between them. Germline-derived CDR1 and CDR2 are SEHNR and FQNEAQ (reference sequence). The CDR3 has 14 amino acids.

This clonotype was seen repeatedly, ten times or more. The chain recombines TRBV29-1 with TRBJ1-2; no definite D call. Trimming took 5 bases from V and 6 from J, leaving 13 bases between them. The germline V gene encodes CDR1 SQVTM and CDR2 ANQGSEA. CDR3 size: 12 residues. This CDR3 reads CSVPGGGHGYTF. As DNA, the CDR3 is TGCAGCGTTCCCGGCGGAGGGCATGGCTACACCTTC.

The chain carries TRBV5-5 and TRBJ1-2; D remains ambiguous. Germline V lookup: CDR1 SGHKS, CDR2 YYEKEE (reference sequence). V lost 2 bases and J lost 1, with 9 bases in between. This CDR3 comprises 14 residues. The CDR3 region has the DNA TGTGCCAGCAGCTTTAGTCAGGATAACTATGGCTACACCTTC. Translation gives CASSFSQDNYGYTF.

The chain links TRBV20-1 to TRBJ2-7; D gene ambiguous. Trimming shortened V by 2 bases and J by 7 bases, and 21 bases separated the two germline ends. This CDR3 has 15 amino acids. CDR1 and CDR2 from the germline V gene are DFQATT and SNEGSKA (reference sequence). The CDR3 coding sequence is TGCAGTGCTAGATTTGGGGAAGTCAACTACAATGAGCAGTACTTC. Amino acid sequence: CSARFGEVNYNEQYF.

In regard to this clonotype: A read error may account for a junction end that differs from germline. V is TRBV7-2 and J is TRBJ1-5, with TRBD1 as a possible D gene (5 bases). The CDR3 totals 15 residues. Per germline, CDR1 SGHTA and CDR2 FQGNSA. The DNA for the CDR3 is TGTGCCAGCAGCTTAGCGACAGTGGGCAAACAGCCCCAGCATTTT. This gives the protein CASSLATVGKQPQHF.

The gene calls are TRBV5-1 and TRBJ1-1, with 8 nucleotides matching TRBD1. V dropped 4 bases and J dropped 0; count of bases not matched to a gene: 8. The germline gives CDR1 SGHRS, CDR2 YFSETQ. This CDR3 region has 16 residues. CDR3: CASSHGQGNMNTEAFF. The DNA for the CDR3 is TGCGCCAGCAGCCACGGACAGGGAAATATGAACACTGAAGCTTTCTTT.

This clonotype was counted between two and nine times. The CDR3, as DNA: TGTGCCAGCAGACCCCTTAATCTAGGGGGGCCTAACACCGGGGAGCTGTTTTTT. Encoded protein: CASRPLNLGGPNTGELFF. The gene calls are TRBV12-3 or TRBV12-4 and TRBJ2-2; either TRBD1 or TRBD2 may supply D (6 bases each). The CDR3 runs 18 residues. V was trimmed by 6 bases and J by 2 bases, leaving 22 bases between them.

In the case of this clonotype: Relative to the germline gene, one junction end is altered; a read error may explain this. The rearrangement links TRBV14 to TRBJ2-1; 10 bases match TRBD2. The CDR3 length is 16 residues. Per germline, CDR1 SGHDN and CDR2 FVKESK. The DNA for the CDR3 is TGTGCCAACAGCCAAGATCTAGCGGGGGTAAACAATGAGCAGTTCTTC. This gives the protein CANSQDLAGVNNEQFF.